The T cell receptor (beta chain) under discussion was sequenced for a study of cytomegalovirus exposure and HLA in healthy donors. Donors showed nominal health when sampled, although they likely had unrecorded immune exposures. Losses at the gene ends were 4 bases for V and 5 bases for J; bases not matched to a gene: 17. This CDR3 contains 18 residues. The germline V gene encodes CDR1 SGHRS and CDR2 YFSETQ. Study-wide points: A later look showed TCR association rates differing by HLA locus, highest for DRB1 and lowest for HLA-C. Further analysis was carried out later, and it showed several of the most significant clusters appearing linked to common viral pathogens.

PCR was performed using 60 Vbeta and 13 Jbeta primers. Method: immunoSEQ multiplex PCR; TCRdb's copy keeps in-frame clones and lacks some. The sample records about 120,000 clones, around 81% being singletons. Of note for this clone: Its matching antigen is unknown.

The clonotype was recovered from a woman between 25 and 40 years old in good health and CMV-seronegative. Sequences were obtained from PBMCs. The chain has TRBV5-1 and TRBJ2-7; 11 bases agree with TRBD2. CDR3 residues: CASSRVDRASGRSNEQYF. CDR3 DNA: TGCGCCAGCAGCAGAGTAGACAGGGCTAGCGGGAGGTCAAACGAGCAGTACTTC.